This TCR beta chain was identified in a study of cytomegalovirus exposure and HLA in healthy donors. The study's findings and limits: An Asian-associated ancestry cluster reportedly showed fewer N-insertions than the roughly 700-donor mean in a later analysis.

In the PCR, 60 Vbeta and 13 Jbeta primers were used. The method was immunoSEQ multiplex PCR; TCRdb's version includes in-frame clones alone and lacks a portion of them. This repertoire shows around 100,000 clones, 82% found once; its top ten account for 2% to 3%. A note on this clone: Antigen: not known.

Trimming cost V 5 bases and J 5 bases, with 16 bases left between them. The CDR3 extends over 15 amino acids. The germline gives CDR1 LNHDA, CDR2 SQIVND (reference sequence). The sequenced material came from PBMCs. The sequence was obtained from a woman under 30 in good health and CMV-seronegative. The V gene is TRBV19, the J gene TRBJ1-5, with D perhaps TRBD1 (5 bases). The CDR3 reads CASSPGEGFHQPQHF. Here the CDR3 DNA reads TGTGCCAGTAGTCCGGGGGAGGGATTTCATCAGCCCCAGCATTTT.